The clone carrying this T cell receptor beta chain was counted many times. Its target is unknown. The sample originates from a study of regulatory T cells in long-lasting Graves disease. Study summary: Antithyroid drug use was under 3 months in newly diagnosed Graves' patients. General study results and limits: Favored gene segments in persistent disease were TRBV28, TRBJ1-2 and TRBJ2-5. Because few samples were included, accuracy may have been lower.

As for time point: newly diagnosed GD, antithyroid drugs for less than 3 months. With RNA extracted from PBMCs as input, the TCR library was made. Trimming removed 3 bases at V and 3 bases at J, with 9 bases between. Germline CDR1 reads MDHEN; CDR2 reads SYDVKM. The CDR3 covers 13 residues. Arm-PCR of CDR3 regions and iRepertoire HTBI primers were the basis on which TCR beta libraries were built. In TCRdb, the multiplex PCR reads were re-called with MiXCR into one record per CDR3 protein. The table includes approximately 230,000 distinct CDR3 sequences, around 18% detected once. The source is a female donor with Graves disease. The material was peripheral blood mononuclear cells (PBMCs), obtained at new diagnosis, from a patient treated with antithyroid drugs. The V and J genes are TRBV28 and TRBJ2-7; a possible D gene is TRBD1 (6 bases). In nucleotides, the CDR3 is TGTGCCAGCAGTTTTGAAGGGGGCTACGAGCAGTACTTC. Protein product: CASSFEGGYEQYF.